A single sample is the source of the 29 T cell receptor beta chains below, sequenced in a study of OX40 agonist ivuxolimab in advanced cancers. Data came from immunoSEQ multiplex PCR; TCRdb stores just in-frame clones and leaves some out. The sample contains some 100,000 clones, 84% of which appear only once. Material: CD4+ or CD8+ T cells sorted from blood, obtained in a trial of the OX40 agonist ivuxolimab. The source is an adult with an advanced solid tumor such as melanoma, head and neck, liver or kidney cancer.

The chain recombines TRBV27 with TRBJ2-6, with D possibly matching TRBD2 (6 bases). The germline CDR1 and CDR2 sequences are MNHEY and SMNVEV (reference sequence). Deletions cut 5 bases from V and 2 bases from J, with 13 bases between. This CDR3 contains 16 residues. This chain's CDR3 is CASSRDGSAGANVLTF. DNA of the CDR3: TGTGCCAGCAGTCGGGACGGGAGTGCTGGGGCCAACGTCCTGACTTTC.

This clone was found a few times. The CDR3 protein is CAWNGGSSYNEQFF. The CDR3, as DNA: TGTGCCTGGAACGGCGGGAGCTCCTACAATGAGCAGTTCTTC. The genes are TRBV30 and TRBJ2-1, with TRBD2 matching over 7 bases. Germline CDR1 reads GTSNPN; CDR2 reads SVGIG (reference sequence). With 4 bases clipped from V and 0 bases from J, the junction kept 3 bases outside the gene matches. This CDR3 has 14 amino acids. The full variable domain, with the rest looked up from reference TRBV30 and TRBJ2-1, is SQTIHQWPATLVQPVGSPLSLECTVEGTSNPNLYWYRQAAGRGLQLLFYSVGIGQISSEVPQNLSASRPQDRQFILSSKKLLLSDSGFYLCAWNGGSSYNEQFFGPGTRLTVL.

The chain employs TRBV18 and TRBJ1-3; weak D call: TRBD1 (5 bases). Germline V CDR1 and CDR2: KGHSH, LQKENI. The CDR3 loop spans 17 amino acids. V shed 1 base and J shed 0 bases, with 13 bases lying between them. CDR3 nucleotide sequence: TGTGCCAGCTCACCACGGGGCCGGGATAGCTCTGGAAACACCATATATTTT. Translation gives CASSPRGRDSSGNTIYF.

The chain employs TRBV20-1 and TRBJ2-5; D not resolved. V gave up 1 base and J gave up 2 bases, with 2 bases separating them. CDR1 and CDR2 from the germline V gene are DFQATT and SNEGSKA (reference sequence). CDR3 length equals 11 residues. CDR3 protein: CSARGQETQYF. The CDR3 region has the DNA TGCAGTGCTAGAGGACAAGAGACCCAGTACTTC.

The genes are TRBV5-1 and TRBJ2-1; possibly TRBD2 for D (6 bases). Per the germline V gene, CDR1 is SGHRS and CDR2 is YFSETQ. V was shortened by 0 bases and J by 7 bases, with 17 bases between the two germline ends. The CDR3 contains 16 residues. CDR3 in amino acids: CASSLVSGSFGNEQFF. Written as DNA, the CDR3 is TGCGCCAGCAGCTTGGTTTCCGGGAGTTTTGGGAATGAGCAGTTCTTC.

The chain couples TRBV7-2 to TRBJ2-7; possibly TRBD1 for D (6 bases). The germline V gene encodes CDR1 SGHTA and CDR2 FQGNSA. The CDR3 contains 14 residues. The germline V and J ends were trimmed by 3 bases and 3 bases, with 12 bases remaining between them. The CDR3 sequence is CASSFDRFVYEQYF. In DNA, the CDR3 is TGTGCCAGCAGCTTCGACAGGTTTGTCTACGAGCAGTACTTC. The whole variable domain, filled in from reference TRBV7-2 and TRBJ2-7, reads GAGVSQSPSNKVTEKGKDVELRCDPISGHTALYWYRQSLGQGLEFLIYFQGNSAPDKSGLPSDRFSAERTGGSVSTLTIQRTQQEDSAVYLCASSFDRFVYEQYFGPGTRLTVT.

The chain links TRBV20-1 to TRBJ1-2; D not certain. The V end was cut by 7 bases, the J end by 8 bases, with 14 bases between. Germline assignment: CDR1 DFQATT and CDR2 SNEGSKA (reference sequence). The CDR3 totals 11 residues. DNA of the CDR3: TGCAGTGGTAGGACCGATTGGGGCTACACCTTC. The encoded protein is CSGRTDWGYTF.

V is TRBV28 and J is TRBJ2-2; possible D gene TRBD2, 6 bases. Trimming took off 7 bases at V and 13 bases at J, with 16 bases between the two ends. The V gene's germline CDR1 is MDHEN and CDR2 SYDVKM. The CDR3 runs to 12 residues. CDR3 in amino acids: CASTEQEGGLFF. As DNA, the CDR3 is TGTGCCAGCACCGAACAGGAGGGAGGGCTGTTTTTT.

The chain is built from TRBV30 and TRBJ1-3, with D tentatively TRBD1 (5 bases). The germline gives CDR1 GTSNPN, CDR2 SVGIG (reference sequence). The CDR3 spans 15 residues. Between the trimmed V and J ends, which lost 5 bases and 0 bases, there was a span of 14 bases. The CDR3 DNA reads TGTGCCTGGTCCAGGGTGGGGGGCTCTGGAAACACCATATATTTT. Protein: CAWSRVGGSGNTIYF.

The chain combines TRBV6-1 with TRBJ1-2; 7 bases agree with TRBD1. Losses at the gene ends were 4 bases for V and 8 bases for J; bases not matched to a gene: 10. This CDR3 spans 14 amino acids. Germline V lookup: CDR1 MNHNS, CDR2 SASEGT. This CDR3 reads CASSGSWTGNGYTF. DNA for the CDR3: TGTGCCAGCAGTGGGAGCTGGACAGGTAACGGCTACACCTTC.

The CDR3 DNA sequence: TGCGCCAGCGGACAGGGTGGGAGCACTGAAGCTTTCTTT. Amino acids: CASGQGGSTEAFF. The chain carries TRBV5-1 and TRBJ1-1; 8 nucleotides match TRBD1. Looked up from germline, CDR1 is SGHRS and CDR2 is YFSETQ. Trimming took 7 bases from V and 4 from J; bases not matched to a gene: 6. The CDR3 spans 13 residues.

The genes are TRBV10-3 and TRBJ1-1; 7 bases match TRBD1. Germline values: CDR1 ENHRY, CDR2 SYGVKD. The trim removed 6 bases at V and 5 bases at J, leaving 9 bases unmatched. This CDR3 is built from 14 residues. The CDR3 here is CAISAHDRETEAFF. The CDR3 DNA follows: TGTGCCATCAGCGCCCACGACAGGGAGACTGAAGCTTTCTTT.

Concerning this clone itself: Because it lacks the conserved phenylalanine or tryptophan at the end, this CDR3 is likely a read error. The limits of the CDR3 on the DNA are not certain, so only TCRdb's listed CDR3 is given. This chain's CDR3 is CARDSNGAAR. This sequence joins TRBV6-5 and TRBJ1-5. The CDR3 comprises 10 residues, both ends counted. Germline CDR1 and CDR2: MNHEY and SVGAGI.

The chain recombines TRBV4-3 with TRBJ2-5; the match to TRBD2 covers 10 bases. CDR1 and CDR2 (germline): LGHNA, YSLEER. The CDR3 sequence is 17 residues long. Trimming at V came to 1 base and at J to 4 bases, leaving 9 bases not matched to a gene. This chain's CDR3 is CASSQGSSGGRRETQYF. CDR3 bases: TGCGCCAGCAGCCAAGGGAGTAGCGGGGGGCGGAGAGAGACCCAGTACTTC.

The chain employs TRBV9 and TRBJ1-1, with D possibly TRBD1 on 5 matching bases. CDR1 and CDR2 (germline): SGDLS, YYNGEE. CDR3 length: 13 amino acids. The V gene lost 5 bases and the J gene lost 0 bases, with 8 bases spanning the gap. CDR3 in DNA: TGTGCCAGCAGTGAACAGGTGAACACTGAAGCTTTCTTT. The encoded protein is CASSEQVNTEAFF.

This chain links TRBV10-2 with TRBJ2-3; D is undetermined. Germline lookup yields CDR1 WSHSY and CDR2 SAAADI. The CDR3 has 15 amino acids. The V and J ends lost 5 bases and 1 base respectively, with 13 bases between them. The CDR3 reads CASSLSFTGTDTQYF. CDR3 bases: TGCGCCAGCAGTCTCAGTTTTACTGGCACAGATACGCAGTATTTT.

As DNA, the CDR3 is TGTGCCAGTAGTATAGGGCGCAGCTCCTACAATGAGCAGTTCTTC. Amino acids: CASSIGRSSYNEQFF. This rearrangement joins TRBV19 to TRBJ2-1, with D unresolved. The CDR3 length is 15 residues. The V end was cut by 1 base, the J end by 0 bases, with 7 bases between. CDR1 LNHDA and CDR2 SQIVND come from the germline V gene (reference sequence).

The CDR3 nucleotides read TGTGCCAGCAGCGTATGGGACAGGGGGCTGGATGGCTACACCTTC. It is translated as CASSVWDRGLDGYTF. The genes are TRBV9 and TRBJ1-2, with 12 bases aligning to TRBD1. CDR3 size: 15 residues. Germline V gene lookup returns CDR1 SGDLS and CDR2 YYNGEE. V was clipped by 1 base and J by 6 bases; unmatched bases: 4.

V is TRBV5-1 and J is TRBJ1-2; D gene unclear. V dropped 0 bases and J dropped 7 bases, with 13 bases sitting between them. Per germline, CDR1 SGHRS and CDR2 YFSETQ. The CDR3 is 14 amino acids. This CDR3 reads CASSLEIGRGGYTF. The CDR3 DNA reads TGCGCCAGCAGCTTGGAAATAGGGCGTGGTGGCTACACCTTC. The variable domain in full, completed from reference TRBV5-1 and TRBJ1-2, reads KAGVTQTPRYLIKTRGQQVTLSCSPISGHRSVSWYQQTPGQGLQFLFEYFSETQRNKGNFPGRFSGRQFSNSRSEMNVSTLELGDSALYLCASSLEIGRGGYTFGSGTRLTVV.

V and J are TRBV23-1 and TRBJ2-1; 9 bases are shared with TRBD1. TRBV23-1 is an ORF, and what it does is uncertain. V trimming: 2 bases; J trimming: 6 bases; junction bases outside the gene matches: 5. CDR3 length: 15 residues. The CDR3, as DNA: TGCGCCAGCAGTCAAGGGGACAGGGCCCTCAATGAGCAGTTCTTC. This gives the protein CASSQGDRALNEQFF.

The rearrangement joins TRBV6-4 to TRBJ2-1, with a weak D call TRBD2 (6 bases). The CDR3 is 14 amino acids. Per the germline V gene, CDR1 is MRHNA and CDR2 is SNTAGT. V was pared by 5 bases and J by 6 bases, with 14 bases between. Here the CDR3 reads CASSSEISGNEQFF. The CDR3 DNA is TGTGCCAGCAGTTCGGAAATTAGCGGCAATGAGCAGTTCTTC.

This chain uses TRBV19 with TRBJ2-1, with 10 bases aligning to TRBD1. The CDR3 runs 16 residues. After removal of 5 bases from V and 9 bases from J, the junction contained 13 bases not matched to a gene. Per germline, CDR1 LNHDA and CDR2 SQIVND (reference sequence). The CDR3 DNA follows: TGTGCCAGTAGTCCCCAGACAGGGGGCTATTATACTGAGCAGTTCTTC. Translated: CASSPQTGGYYTEQFF. The complete variable domain, with remaining parts taken from reference TRBV19 and TRBJ2-1, reads DGGITQSPKYLFRKEGQNVTLSCEQNLNHDAMYWYRQDPGQGLRLIYYSQIVNDFQKGDIAEGYSVSREKKESFPLTVTSAQKNPTAFYLCASSPQTGGYYTEQFFGPGTRLTVL.

The chain recombines TRBV19 with TRBJ2-2, with 11 nucleotides matching TRBD2. With V trimmed by 3 bases and J by 5 bases, 8 bases remained unmatched. From germline, CDR1 is LNHDA and CDR2 SQIVND (reference sequence). The CDR3 has 17 residues. CDR3 amino acids: CASSIGLAGGRTGELFF. CDR3 in DNA: TGTGCCAGTAGTATCGGGCTAGCGGGAGGTAGGACCGGGGAGCTGTTTTTT.

This rearrangement joins TRBV7-2 to TRBJ1-5; D gene unclear. Looked up from germline, CDR1 is SGHTA and CDR2 is FQGNSA. The V and J ends lost 5 bases and 4 bases respectively, with 12 bases between them. The CDR3 extends over 14 amino acids. Here the CDR3 DNA reads TGTGCCAGCAGCCCAAACAGAAGAAATCAGCCCCAGCATTTT. Residues: CASSPNRRNQPQHF. The full variable domain, completed using reference TRBV7-2 and TRBJ1-5, is GAGVSQSPSNKVTEKGKDVELRCDPISGHTALYWYRQSLGQGLEFLIYFQGNSAPDKSGLPSDRFSAERTGGSVSTLTIQRTQQEDSAVYLCASSPNRRNQPQHFGDGTRLSIL.

In the case of this clone: At one end the junction does not follow the germline gene, possibly because of a read error. The J gene is TRBJ1-1, the V gene TRBV7-2; 7 positions match TRBD1. The CDR3 runs to 13 residues. Germline CDR1 SGHTA, CDR2 FQGNSA. The CDR3 sequence: CASSPRQGLEEDF. The DNA for the CDR3 is TGTGCCAGCAGCCCTAGACAGGGCCTGGAGGAGGACTTT.

This chain links TRBV19 with TRBJ2-1, with 12 positions matching TRBD2. Germline V gene sequence: CDR1 LNHDA, CDR2 SQIVND (reference sequence). The CDR3 is 15 amino acids. Losses at the gene ends were 2 bases for V and 6 bases for J; bases not matched to a gene: 2. The CDR3 nucleotides are TGTGCCAGTAGTATACTAGCGGGGGGGCCCAATGAGCAGTTCTTC. Translation gives CASSILAGGPNEQFF.

The chain is built from TRBV12-5 and TRBJ1-4; 8 bases align to TRBD1. With V trimmed by 2 bases and J by 4 bases, 3 bases remained unmatched. Germline V gene lookup returns CDR1 LGHNT and CDR2 FRNRAP. CDR3 length equals 15 residues. In DNA, the CDR3 is TGTGCTAGTGGTTTGAGGACAGGGAGTAATGAAAAACTGTTTTTT. Translating gives CASGLRTGSNEKLFF.

The chain recombines TRBV13 with TRBJ2-2, with TRBD2 identical over 14 bases. The CDR3 spans 18 residues. V was pared by 4 bases and J by 1 base, with 5 bases of the junction left unmatched. Germline-derived CDR1 and CDR2 are PRHDT and FYEKMQ (reference sequence). The CDR3 region is CASSSGLAGGLNTGELFF. CDR3 sequence (DNA): TGTGCCAGCAGCTCTGGACTAGCGGGGGGACTGAACACCGGGGAGCTGTTTTTT.

The V and J genes are TRBV28 and TRBJ1-1, with D perhaps matching TRBD1 (6 bases). V lost 4 bases to trimming and J lost 3 bases, with 15 bases between them. The V gene's germline CDR1 is MDHEN and CDR2 SYDVKM. The CDR3 runs to 15 residues. The CDR3 region is CASSSPTGGDTEAFF. In DNA, the CDR3 is TGTGCCAGCAGTTCCCCGACAGGAGGGGACACTGAAGCTTTCTTT.